Each of the 21 T cell receptor beta chains below was sequenced from the same sample in a study of CD8+ T cells in alopecia areata. Treatment here: oral pan-JAK inhibitor, 5-10 mg twice daily. The sequencing template was cDNA reverse transcribed from extracted RNA. Profiled with immunoSEQ multiplex PCR; TCRdb holds only in-frame clones, not every one. Among 150,000 to 200,000 clones listed, approximately 52% were seen once. Source: CD4+ T cells sorted from blood, taken at approximately week 56, from a patient treated with tofacitinib. Source of these receptors: a human donor with alopecia areata.

This sequence joins TRBV11-2 and TRBJ2-7; no reliable D call. Trimming shortened V by 6 bases and J by 2 bases, and 8 bases separated the two germline ends. The germline V gene has CDR1 SGHAT and CDR2 FQNNGV. The CDR3 is 12 residues long. CDR3 loop: CASREGPYEQYF. CDR3 sequence (DNA): TGTGCCAGCAGAGAAGGCCCCTACGAGCAGTACTTC.

This clone was recorded a few times. The chain combines TRBV5-4 with TRBJ2-3; D may correspond to TRBD1 or TRBD2 (6 bases each). This CDR3 comprises 16 residues. With 2 bases removed from V and 2 bases from J, the gap between germline ends came to 15 bases. CDR1 and CDR2 (germline): SGHNT, YYREEE (reference sequence). The chain's CDR3 is CASSLVGRGHTDTQYF. The CDR3 DNA reads as TGTGCCAGCAGCTTAGTAGGGCGGGGACACACAGATACGCAGTATTTT.

V and J are TRBV6-1 and TRBJ2-2; 7 bases fit TRBD1. V trimming: 3 bases; J trimming: 5 bases; junction bases outside the gene matches: 9. CDR3 size: 16 residues. Germline loops: CDR1 MNHNS, CDR2 SASEGT. Here the CDR3 DNA reads TGTGCCAGCAGTGAGGGGACAGTATTCAGTACCGGGGAGCTGTTTTTT. Encoded protein: CASSEGTVFSTGELFF.

This clone was seen only a few times. The V and J genes are TRBV27 and TRBJ2-7, with D hard to call. V lost 5 bases, J lost 1 base, and 15 bases lay in between. In germline, CDR1 is MNHEY, CDR2 SMNVEV (reference sequence). The CDR3 is 15 amino acids. CDR3 sequence (DNA): TGTGCCAGCAGTACAATAGGAGCAACATCCTACGAGCAGTACTTC. It yields the protein CASSTIGATSYEQYF.

In this sample, this clone turned up once. The chain carries TRBV2 and TRBJ1-1; TRBD1 matches 8 bases. Germline CDR1 and CDR2: SNHLY and FYNNEI. This CDR3 contains 16 residues. Trimming at V came to 6 bases and at J to 4 bases, leaving 13 bases not matched to a gene. CDR3 DNA: TGTGCCAGCAGAGGGCGGACAGGGACGTGGAGCACTGAAGCTTTCTTT. It translates to CASRGRTGTWSTEAFF.

In this sample, this clone turned up once. The V gene is TRBV30, the J gene TRBJ1-2; D is undetermined. This CDR3 spans 12 amino acids. Germline V lookup: CDR1 GTSNPN, CDR2 SVGIG (reference sequence). The germline V and J ends were trimmed by 2 bases and 4 bases, with 8 bases remaining between them. The CDR3 bases are TGTGCCTGGAGTAACCCGGGCTATGGCTACACCTTC. This codes for CAWSNPGYGYTF.

This rearrangement joins TRBV13 to TRBJ1-4, with TRBD1 as a possible D gene (6 bases). V gave up 0 bases and J gave up 6 bases, with 11 bases separating them. The CDR3 covers 15 residues. CDR1 is PRHDT, CDR2 FYEKMQ, per germline (reference sequence). The CDR3 protein is CASSLGSGAHEKLFF. The DNA for the CDR3 is TGTGCCAGCAGCTTAGGTTCAGGGGCTCATGAAAAACTGTTTTTT.

The V gene is TRBV18, the J gene TRBJ2-7; D not resolved. The CDR3 extends over 11 amino acids. Trimming removed 6 bases at V and 7 bases at J, with 10 bases between. CDR1 and CDR2 (germline): KGHSH, LQKENI. CDR3 region: CASSNQAEQYF. DNA for the CDR3: TGTGCCAGCTCCAACCAGGCAGAGCAGTACTTC.

CDR3 DNA sequence: TGTGCTAGTGGTTTGTTAGGGGGCCCAAATCAGCCCCAGCATTTT. Amino acid sequence: CASGLLGGPNQPQHF. The genes are TRBV12-5 and TRBJ1-5; TRBD1 matches at 7 bases. Trimming cost V 2 bases and J 4 bases; bases outside gene matches: 5. The CDR3 is 15 amino acids. The germline CDR1 and CDR2 sequences are LGHNT and FRNRAP.

This chain uses TRBV5-6 with TRBJ1-4; D remains unclear. Germline CDR1 reads SGHDT; CDR2 reads YYEEEE. This CDR3 has 14 residues. Trimming pared 6 bases from V and 0 bases from J, leaving 9 bases between. The CDR3 DNA sequence: TGTGCCAGCAAACCAGAACCAACTAATGAAAAACTGTTTTTT. Translating gives CASKPEPTNEKLFF.

This sequence joins TRBV5-1 and TRBJ2-4; no clear D gene. CDR1 and CDR2 (germline): SGHRS, YFSETQ. The CDR3 is made up of 17 amino acids. The ends were cut back, 0 bases at V and 0 bases at J, with 13 bases in the middle. The DNA for the CDR3 is TGCGCCAGCAGCTTGGAGGGAACAAGGCTAGCCAAAAACATTCAGTACTTC. Translation gives CASSLEGTRLAKNIQYF.

This chain joins TRBV6-1 and TRBJ2-1; D remains unclear. This CDR3 comprises 14 residues. CDR1 MNHNS and CDR2 SASEGT come from the germline V gene. Trimming removed 0 bases from V and 9 bases from J, with 12 bases in between. CDR3 residues: CASSEALRAGEQFF. The CDR3 DNA reads as TGTGCCAGCAGTGAAGCGCTTCGCGCCGGTGAGCAGTTCTTC.

This chain links TRBV5-1 with TRBJ2-5; D tentatively fits TRBD1 or TRBD2 (5 bases each). The CDR3 is 14 amino acids. CDR1 and CDR2 from the germline V gene are SGHRS and YFSETQ. Between the trimmed V and J ends, which lost 8 bases and 5 bases, there was a span of 19 bases. CDR3 region: CASQRGPAGETQYF. The CDR3 bases are TGCGCCAGTCAAAGGGGCCCCGCGGGCGAGACCCAGTACTTC.

This clone has more than one count but fewer than ten. V gene TRBV5-4 combines with J gene TRBJ2-1, with 8 bases identical to TRBD1. Germline lookup yields CDR1 SGHNT and CDR2 YYREEE (reference sequence). The CDR3 consists of 14 residues. V shed 2 bases and J 5 bases; nucleotides not matched to a gene: 3. This chain's CDR3 is CASSLQGGHNEQFF. Here the CDR3 DNA reads TGTGCCAGCAGCTTACAGGGGGGACACAATGAGCAGTTCTTC.

This clone occurred a few times. The CDR3 loop is CASSAIGAEELFF. The CDR3 DNA reads TGTGCCAGCAGTGCAATAGGAGCGGAGGAGCTGTTTTTT. This chain connects TRBV2 to TRBJ2-2; D perhaps matches TRBD2 (5 bases). The CDR3 consists of 13 residues. Germline V gene sequence: CDR1 SNHLY, CDR2 FYNNEI. Trimming shortened V by 4 bases and J by 10 bases, and 13 bases separated the two germline ends.

The chain uses TRBV4-1 and TRBJ1-4; 10 nucleotides agree with TRBD1. The CDR3 spans 18 residues. Trimming cost V 1 base and J 5 bases; bases outside gene matches: 10. CDR1 and CDR2 (germline): MGHRA, YSYEKL. The CDR3 region is CASSQGQVKGQGNEKLFF. CDR3 in DNA: TGCGCCAGCAGCCAAGGTCAAGTCAAGGGACAGGGGAATGAAAAACTGTTTTTT.

The J gene is TRBJ2-7, the V gene TRBV2; D is unclear. With 5 bases removed from V and 2 bases from J, the gap between germline ends came to 10 bases. Germline CDR1 is SNHLY and CDR2 is FYNNEI. The CDR3 is 13 amino acids. This CDR3 reads CASSPLKTYEQYF. In nucleotides, the CDR3 is TGTGCCAGCAGTCCCCTTAAGACCTACGAGCAGTACTTC. Based on the CDR3 plus reference TRBV2 and TRBJ2-7, the full variable domain is EPEVTQTPSHQVTQMGQEVILRCVPISNHLYFYWYRQILGQKVEFLVSFYNNEISEKSEIFDDQFSVERPDGSNFTLKIRSTKLEDSAMYFCASSPLKTYEQYFGPGTRLTVT.

Many counts were recorded for this clone. The rearrangement links TRBV4-1 to TRBJ2-2; D unclear. The CDR3 covers 15 residues. V lost 0 bases, J lost 3 bases, and 8 bases lay in between. Looked up from germline, CDR1 is MGHRA and CDR2 is YSYEKL. CDR3: CASSQDSGYTGELFF. CDR3 DNA: TGCGCCAGCAGCCAAGATTCAGGTTACACCGGGGAGCTGTTTTTT.

The genes are TRBV4-1 and TRBJ1-6, with D possibly TRBD1 on 5 matching bases. Looked up from germline, CDR1 is MGHRA and CDR2 is YSYEKL. CDR3 size: 18 residues. The ends were cut back, 1 base at V and 1 base at J, with 14 bases in the middle. The CDR3 DNA is TGCGCCAGCAGCCAAGTTCTTGGGGCCGGGTCCTATAATTCACCCCTCCACTTT. Its translation is CASSQVLGAGSYNSPLHF.

The CDR3: CASSEQPGTWGDQPQHF. CDR3 bases: TGTGCCAGCAGTGAGCAACCCGGGACATGGGGTGATCAGCCCCAGCATTTT. The rearrangement joins TRBV6-1 to TRBJ1-5, with a tentative D call TRBD1 (6 bases). Trimming removed 3 bases at V and 5 bases at J, with 20 bases between. Germline lookup yields CDR1 MNHNS and CDR2 SASEGT. There are 17 residues in the CDR3.

The chain is built from TRBV29-1 and TRBJ2-3, with D perhaps TRBD1 (6 bases). V was clipped by 2 bases and J by 4 bases, with 16 bases between them. The CDR3 is made up of 15 amino acids. The germline V gene encodes CDR1 SQVTM and CDR2 ANQGSEA. Here the CDR3 DNA reads TGCAGCGTTGAAACTAACTTGAAGGGGGCAGATACGCAGTATTTT. This codes for CSVETNLKGADTQYF.